These 28 T cell receptor beta chains came from one sample sequenced in a study of cytomegalovirus exposure and HLA in healthy donors (dated by TCRdb to the late 2010s). The receptor library was made with the immunoSEQ multiplex PCR assay. The multiplex PCR relied on a mix of 60 forward primers for TCR Vbeta segments and 13 reverse primers for TCR Jbeta segments. The table comes from immuneACCESS by way of TCRdb, which keeps in-frame sequences with V and J called. Part of the clones is missing from these tables; in studies checked, under half for an unresolved V gene and the rest for unknown reasons. This sample has about 180,000 clones in its table, and about 80% of those were observed once. 5.5% to 7.5% of the sample is in the top ten clones. The sequenced sample consisted of PBMCs. The receptors derive from a man younger than 40 in good health and CMV-seropositive.

This chain connects TRBV7-2 to TRBJ2-5; TRBD2 agrees at 8 bases. The CDR3 sequence is 15 residues long. CDR1 is SGHTA and CDR2 is FQGNSA in the germline V gene. V was clipped by 4 bases and J by 4 bases; unmatched bases: 8. The CDR3 is CASSSPVAGIETQYF. The CDR3 DNA is TGTGCCAGCAGCTCCCCCGTAGCGGGGATAGAGACCCAGTACTTC.

The rearrangement links TRBV4-1 to TRBJ2-1; 7 nucleotides align to TRBD1. The junction had 5 bases not matched to a gene; V was cut back by 1 base and J by 5 bases. From germline, CDR1 is MGHRA and CDR2 YSYEKL. The CDR3 contains 15 residues. The CDR3 spells CASSQVAQGNNEQFF. The CDR3 DNA follows: TGCGCCAGCAGCCAAGTTGCACAGGGGAACAATGAGCAGTTCTTC.

This clone appeared once. The V and J genes are TRBV5-1 and TRBJ2-3, with 8 bases matching TRBD1. V gave up 4 bases and J gave up 4 bases; unmatched junction bases: 17. This CDR3 region has 18 residues. The V gene's germline CDR1 is SGHRS and CDR2 YFSETQ. The CDR3 protein is CASSQGRRNRGYPDTQYF. The DNA of the CDR3 is TGCGCCAGCAGCCAAGGACGTAGGAACAGGGGGTACCCAGATACGCAGTATTTT.

The rearrangement uses TRBV29-1 and TRBJ2-7; 14 bases line up with TRBD2. CDR3 size: 15 residues. V was clipped by 5 bases and J by 0 bases; unmatched bases: 3. Germline V gene sequence: CDR1 SQVTM, CDR2 ANQGSEA. The CDR3 sequence: CSVKGLAGASYEQYF. CDR3 nucleotide sequence: TGCAGCGTTAAGGGACTAGCGGGAGCCTCCTACGAGCAGTACTTC.

The chain employs TRBV5-1 and TRBJ2-7, with 12 bases that match TRBD2. This CDR3 region has 17 residues. Germline CDR1 SGHRS, CDR2 YFSETQ. Trimming at V came to 0 bases and at J to 3 bases, leaving 7 bases not matched to a gene. This chain's CDR3 is CASSLGTLTSGGYEQYF. CDR3 nucleotide sequence: TGCGCCAGCAGCTTGGGGACCTTGACTAGCGGGGGCTACGAGCAGTACTTC. The full variable domain, with the rest looked up from reference TRBV5-1 and TRBJ2-7, is KAGVTQTPRYLIKTRGQQVTLSCSPISGHRSVSWYQQTPGQGLQFLFEYFSETQRNKGNFPGRFSGRQFSNSRSEMNVSTLELGDSALYLCASSLGTLTSGGYEQYFGPGTRLTVT.

The J gene is TRBJ2-3, the V gene TRBV7-9, with TRBD2 matching over 12 bases. From germline, CDR1 is SEHNR and CDR2 FQNEAQ (reference sequence). The CDR3 length is 15 residues. V shed 6 bases, J shed 3 bases, and the junction held 4 bases outside the gene matches. In nucleotides, the CDR3 is TGTGCCAGCAGTTTTACTAGCGGGAGGACAGATACGCAGTATTTT. The encoded protein is CASSFTSGRTDTQYF.

This chain links TRBV25-1 with TRBJ2-3; possible D gene TRBD1, 5 bases. CDR3 length equals 15 residues. V lost 3 bases and J 1 base, leaving 11 bases between the germline ends. Germline V gene data show CDR1 as MGHDK and CDR2 as SYGVNS. The CDR3 here is CASSDLGARTDTQYF. The CDR3 nucleotides are TGTGCCAGCAGTGATCTAGGGGCACGCACAGATACGCAGTATTTT.

The chain employs TRBV5-6 and TRBJ2-7; 9 bases line up with TRBD1. The V and J ends lost 1 base and 0 bases, in that order; junction bases with no gene match: 5. Germline V CDR1 and CDR2: SGHDT, YYEEEE. CDR3 size: 16 residues. CDR3 bases: TGTGCCAGCAGCTTGTATACGGGACAGGGCTCCTACGAGCAGTACTTC. Translation gives CASSLYTGQGSYEQYF.

The chain carries TRBV10-2 and TRBJ2-7; 12 nucleotides agree with TRBD2. The CDR3 covers 14 residues. J lost 3 bases, V lost 9 bases, and 6 bases had no gene match. Germline values: CDR1 WSHSY, CDR2 SAAADI. CDR3 sequence reads: CASRLAGDLYEQYF. The CDR3 bases are TGCGCCAGTCGACTAGCGGGAGACCTCTACGAGCAGTACTTC.

The chain joins TRBV28 to TRBJ2-5; tentatively, D is TRBD1 (5 bases). The J call may be mistaken, given a closer DNA end match to TRBJ2-7. The CDR3 runs 16 residues. Germline V gene data show CDR1 as MDHEN and CDR2 as SYDVKM. The CDR3, as DNA: TGTGCCAGCAGTTCCGAGACAGCCTCCGGGTCCTACGAGCAGTACTTC. Translated: CASSSETASGSYEQYF.

This chain connects TRBV6-1 to TRBJ2-7; 12 nucleotides align to TRBD2. This CDR3 contains 14 residues. Germline V gene sequence: CDR1 MNHNS, CDR2 SASEGT. The trim removed 10 bases at V and 5 bases at J, leaving 9 bases unmatched. This CDR3 is CATMTSGSWDEQYF. The CDR3 nucleotides are TGTGCCACCATGACTAGCGGGAGTTGGGACGAGCAGTACTTC.

The genes are TRBV2 and TRBJ2-7; 15 nucleotides match TRBD2. Germline CDR1 SNHLY, CDR2 FYNNEI. V lost 5 bases to trimming and J lost 5 bases; unmatched junction nucleotides: 4. This CDR3 is built from 15 residues. The CDR3 is CASSRTSGGAHEQYF. DNA of the CDR3: TGTGCCAGCAGTCGGACTAGCGGGGGGGCCCACGAGCAGTACTTC.

This sequence joins TRBV5-5 and TRBJ2-1; TRBD2 agrees at 14 bases. Per the germline V gene, CDR1 is SGHKS and CDR2 is YYEKEE (reference sequence). V was clipped by 3 bases and J by 4 bases; unmatched bases: 6. The CDR3 has 17 amino acids. The CDR3: CASSYRLAGGPYNEQFF. As DNA, the CDR3 is TGTGCCAGCAGCTATAGACTAGCGGGAGGGCCGTACAATGAGCAGTTCTTC.

The V call is TRBV11-3, the J call TRBJ1-1; D uncertain. V was shortened by 2 bases and J by 1 base, with 5 bases between the two germline ends. Germline lookup yields CDR1 SGHNT and CDR2 YENEEA. This CDR3 has 13 residues. The CDR3 coding sequence is TGTGCCAGCAGCTTAAAACAGAACACTGAAGCTTTCTTT. Residues: CASSLKQNTEAFF.

The chain has TRBV4-3 and TRBJ2-1; 12 bases agree with TRBD2. This CDR3 has 17 residues. Looked up from germline, CDR1 is LGHNA and CDR2 is YSLEER. Trimming cost V 2 bases and J 8 bases; bases outside gene matches: 10. The CDR3 DNA sequence: TGCGCCAGCAGCCAATCCCCTAGCGGGGGGGCCAGAGATGAGCAGTTCTTC. Translated: CASSQSPSGGARDEQFF.

J is TRBJ2-7 and V is TRBV29-1; tentatively, D is TRBD1 (6 bases). The CDR3 spans 11 residues. V lost 5 bases to trimming and J lost 2 bases, with 7 bases between them. The germline gives CDR1 SQVTM, CDR2 ANQGSEA. CDR3 sequence: CSVYRAYEQYF. The CDR3 DNA follows: TGCAGCGTTTACAGGGCCTACGAGCAGTACTTC.

V usage is TRBV30 and J usage is TRBJ1-1, with D possibly TRBD1 on 6 matching bases. The ends were cut back, 2 bases at V and 2 bases at J, with 12 bases in the middle. Germline V CDR1 and CDR2: GTSNPN, SVGIG (reference sequence). This CDR3 region has 14 residues. The CDR3 DNA sequence: TGTGCCTGGAGTCCCGGGACATTTAACACTGAAGCTTTCTTT. This sequence encodes CAWSPGTFNTEAFF.

This chain links TRBV9 with TRBJ2-5; D remains unclear. Per the germline V gene, CDR1 is SGDLS and CDR2 is YYNGEE. The CDR3 has 15 residues. V was cut by 1 base and J by 5 bases, with 15 bases left in between. The CDR3 bases are TGTGCCAGCAGCGTATCCCATTCGGTGTGGGAGACCCAGTACTTC. Its protein is CASSVSHSVWETQYF. The full variable domain, rest sourced from reference TRBV9 and TRBJ2-5, is DSGVTQTPKHLITATGQRVTLRCSPRSGDLSVYWYQQSLDQGLQFLIQYYNGEERAKGNILERFSAQQFPDLHSELNLSSLELGDSALYFCASSVSHSVWETQYFGPGTRLLVL.

V usage is TRBV19 and J usage is TRBJ1-3; 7 bases match TRBD1. Germline V gene data show CDR1 as LNHDA and CDR2 as SQIVND (reference sequence). Trimming at V came to 7 bases and at J to 1 base, leaving 7 bases not matched to a gene. The CDR3 has 15 residues. The DNA of the CDR3 is TGTGCCAGTACCACCCGGACAGGATCTGGAAACACCATATATTTT. Amino acids: CASTTRTGSGNTIYF. Full variable domain (outside the CDR3, taken from reference TRBV19 and TRBJ1-3): DGGITQSPKYLFRKEGQNVTLSCEQNLNHDAMYWYRQDPGQGLRLIYYSQIVNDFQKGDIAEGYSVSREKKESFPLTVTSAQKNPTAFYLCASTTRTGSGNTIYFGEGSWLTVV.

The genes are TRBV29-1 and TRBJ2-2, with D possibly TRBD1 on 6 matching bases. Trimming pared 5 bases from V and 5 bases from J, leaving 12 bases between. Germline V gene data show CDR1 as SQVTM and CDR2 as ANQGSEA. The CDR3 has 13 amino acids. The CDR3 nucleotides read TGCAGCGTTAGCTCTCAGGGGACCGGGGAGCTGTTTTTT. Amino acid sequence: CSVSSQGTGELFF.

J is TRBJ1-1 and V is TRBV29-1, with D perhaps matching TRBD1 (5 bases). Germline CDR1 is SQVTM and CDR2 is ANQGSEA. V was trimmed by 0 bases and J by 6 bases, leaving 11 bases between them. CDR3 length: 13 residues. CDR3 in amino acids: CSVEETAMAEAFF. As DNA, the CDR3 is TGCAGCGTTGAAGAGACAGCAATGGCTGAAGCTTTCTTT.

The chain uses TRBV4-2 and TRBJ1-3; 9 bases fit TRBD1. The CDR3 is 16 amino acids. V gave up 3 bases and J gave up 8 bases; unmatched junction bases: 11. The germline CDR1 and CDR2 sequences are LGHNA and YNFKEQ. Written as DNA, the CDR3 is TGTGCCAGCAGCCAGGCCCGGGGACAGGGAGGGCACACCATATATTTT. Translating it yields CASSQARGQGGHTIYF.

This rearrangement joins TRBV7-9 to TRBJ1-6; no firm D call. This CDR3 spans 12 amino acids. Germline V lookup: CDR1 SEHNR, CDR2 FQNEAQ (reference sequence). The V and J ends lost 2 bases and 7 bases respectively, with 3 bases between them. CDR3 sequence (DNA): TGTGCCAGCAGCTTACAGAATTCACCCCTCCACTTT. Residues: CASSLQNSPLHF.

The gene calls are TRBV6-1 and TRBJ2-7, with 8 positions matching TRBD1. In germline, CDR1 is MNHNS, CDR2 SASEGT. With 6 bases clipped from V and 2 bases from J, the junction kept 9 bases outside the gene matches. This CDR3 is 15 amino acids long. CDR3 residues: CASREVGTGTYEQYF. The CDR3 nucleotides are TGTGCCAGCAGAGAGGTCGGGACAGGTACCTACGAGCAGTACTTC.

This chain joins TRBV7-2 and TRBJ2-2; the match to TRBD2 covers 13 bases. The V gene's germline CDR1 is SGHTA and CDR2 FQGNSA. CDR3 size: 17 residues. Unmatched junction bases numbered 9, after V lost 4 bases and J lost 7 bases. Here the CDR3 DNA reads TGTGCCAGCAGCTACCGACTAGCGGGAGGATCAGGCGGGGAGCTGTTTTTT. It translates to CASSYRLAGGSGGELFF. The complete variable domain, with remaining parts taken from reference TRBV7-2 and TRBJ2-2, reads GAGVSQSPSNKVTEKGKDVELRCDPISGHTALYWYRQSLGQGLEFLIYFQGNSAPDKSGLPSDRFSAERTGGSVSTLTIQRTQQEDSAVYLCASSYRLAGGSGGELFFGEGSRLTVL.

The chain is built from TRBV28 and TRBJ2-3; TRBD1 aligns across 8 bases. This CDR3 contains 14 residues. Germline V CDR1 and CDR2: MDHEN, SYDVKM. The ends lost 5 bases at V and 4 bases at J; junction bases unmatched: 5. For the CDR3, the DNA is TGTGCCAGCAGTAACAGGGGGTGGGCAGATACGCAGTATTTT. This translates into CASSNRGWADTQYF. The whole variable domain, filled in from reference TRBV28 and TRBJ2-3, reads DVKVTQSSRYLVKRTGEKVFLECVQDMDHENMFWYRQDPGLGLRLIYFSYDVKMKEKGDIPEGYSVSREKKERFSLILESASTNQTSMYLCASSNRGWADTQYFGPGTRLTVL.

This chain links TRBV4-3 with TRBJ2-5; 12 bases fit TRBD2. The CDR3 contains 16 residues. Germline V lookup: CDR1 LGHNA, CDR2 YSLEER. V gave up 4 bases and J gave up 4 bases; unmatched junction bases: 7. CDR3 sequence reads: CASSPTSGGQGETQYF. For the CDR3, the DNA is TGCGCCAGCAGCCCGACTAGCGGGGGCCAGGGAGAGACCCAGTACTTC.

V and J are TRBV25-1 and TRBJ2-5, with 10 bases identical to TRBD2. V was pared by 6 bases and J by 5 bases, with 12 bases of the junction left unmatched. The CDR3 sequence is 16 residues long. CDR1 is MGHDK, CDR2 SYGVNS, per germline. The CDR3 nucleotides read TGTGCCAGCAGCACCTCTAGCGGGGGCAGTTGGGAGACCCAGTACTTC. It translates to CASSTSSGGSWETQYF.